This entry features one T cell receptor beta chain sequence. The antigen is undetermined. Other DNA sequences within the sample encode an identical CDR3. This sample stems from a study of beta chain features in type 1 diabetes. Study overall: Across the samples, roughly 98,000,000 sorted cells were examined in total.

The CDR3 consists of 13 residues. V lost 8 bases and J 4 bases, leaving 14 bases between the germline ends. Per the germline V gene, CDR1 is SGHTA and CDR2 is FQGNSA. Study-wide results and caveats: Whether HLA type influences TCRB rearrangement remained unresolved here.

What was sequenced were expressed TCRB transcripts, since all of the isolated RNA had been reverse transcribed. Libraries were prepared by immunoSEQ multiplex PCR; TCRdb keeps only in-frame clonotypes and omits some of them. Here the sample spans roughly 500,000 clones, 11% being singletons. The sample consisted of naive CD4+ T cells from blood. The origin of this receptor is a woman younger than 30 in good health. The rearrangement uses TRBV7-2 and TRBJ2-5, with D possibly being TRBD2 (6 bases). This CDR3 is CASSRQGGETQYF. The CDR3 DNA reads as TGTGCCAGCTCGAGGCAGGGAGGAGAGACCCAGTACTTC.